This T cell receptor beta chain originates from a study of regulatory T cells in long-lasting Graves disease. Findings of the study overall: Persistent patients had a count of shared public clonotypes (approximately 3,000) that exceeded that of new patients (approximately 1,000). Persistent-disease Graves' patients showed less TCR diversity than new cases.

This clonotype was seen a few times. Its antigen remains unknown. Only one base separates this from a far larger clonotype, so it likely reflects a read error. Documented time point: newly diagnosed GD, antithyroid drugs for less than 3 months. Extracted RNA from PBMCs served as the source of the TCR library. Clinicians diagnosed Graves' disease using American Thyroid Association guidelines. Per the germline V gene, CDR1 is LNHNV and CDR2 is YYDKDF (reference sequence). CDR3 length: 15 amino acids. HTBI primers from iRepertoire and Arm-PCR of CDR3 regions yielded the TCR beta libraries. Authors' processing steps: Analysis of the samples identified more than 60 TRBV and roughly 15 TRBJ segments. One entry per CDR3 protein, called by TCRdb with MiXCR from the multiplex PCR reads. The V and J calls shown here were made by TCRdb, not taken from the authors' results. The table shows approximately 400,000 distinct CDR3 sequences, with 15% occurring only once.

The TCR comes from a female donor with Graves disease. Sequenced here: peripheral blood mononuclear cells (PBMCs), sampled at new diagnosis, from a patient treated with antithyroid drugs. The rearrangement uses TRBV15 and TRBJ2-3, with D perhaps matching TRBD2 (6 bases). The end of the DNA is better explained by TRBJ2-5, so the J call may be wrong. CDR3: CATSAGPHGGEAQYF. CDR3 nucleotides: TGTGCCACCAGCGCGGGACCGCATGGGGGAGAGGCCCAGTACTTC.